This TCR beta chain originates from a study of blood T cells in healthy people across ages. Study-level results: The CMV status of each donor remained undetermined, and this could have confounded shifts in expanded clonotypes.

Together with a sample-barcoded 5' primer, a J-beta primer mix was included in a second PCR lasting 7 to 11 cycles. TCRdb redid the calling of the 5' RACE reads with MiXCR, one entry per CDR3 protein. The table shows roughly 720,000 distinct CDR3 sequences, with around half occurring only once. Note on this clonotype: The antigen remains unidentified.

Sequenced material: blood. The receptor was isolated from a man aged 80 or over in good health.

CDR3 loop: CASSAHSQETQYF. The DNA for the CDR3 is TGTGCCAGCAGCGCACATTCGCAAGAGACCCAGTACTTC. J is TRBJ2-5 and V is TRBV9; no clear D. The CDR3 sequence is 13 residues long. V dropped 3 bases and J dropped 2 bases, with 8 bases sitting between them. The germline V gene encodes CDR1 SGDLS and CDR2 YYNGEE. Variable domain in full (rest from reference TRBV9 and TRBJ2-5): DSGVTQTPKHLITATGQRVTLRCSPRSGDLSVYWYQQSLDQGLQFLIQYYNGEERAKGNILERFSAQQFPDLHSELNLSSLELGDSALYFCASSAHSQETQYFGPGTRLLVL.